The rows below give T cell receptor beta chains drawn from one sample of a study of blood T cell repertoires in COVID-19. Some clones are missing from TCRdb's copy, which holds only in-frame ones; the method was immunoSEQ multiplex PCR. The data hold fewer than 350,000 clones, with 86% observed a single time. The material sequenced was peripheral blood. These receptors originate from a woman in her twenties or thirties with COVID-19, enrolled during active disease. Both conserved end residues are part of each CDR3. The D gene is left open where the match is weak. The size field is filled for only some rows; it gives once, few, many or a size class.

CDR3aa: CASRDSTTNTDTQYF; CDR3nt: TGTGCCAGCCGGGACTCCACGACGAACACAGATACGCAGTATTTT; abundance: .; v_gene: TRBV6-6; j_gene: TRBJ2-3; d_gene: .
CDR3aa: CASSFTGDSNQPQHF; CDR3nt: TGTGCCAGCAGCTTTACAGGGGACAGCAATCAGCCCCAGCATTTT; abundance: few; v_gene: TRBV7-9; j_gene: TRBJ1-5; d_gene: TRBD1
CDR3aa: CASSFSGGAESEQYF; CDR3nt: TGTGCCAGCAGTTTTAGCGGGGGGGCCGAGAGCGAGCAGTACTTC; abundance: .; v_gene: TRBV27; j_gene: TRBJ2-7; d_gene: TRBD2
CDR3aa: CASSQRGRDRGAGELFF; CDR3nt: TGTGCCAGCAGCCAAAGGGGCCGGGACAGGGGCGCCGGGGAGCTGTTTTTT; abundance: .; v_gene: TRBV4-2; j_gene: TRBJ2-2; d_gene: TRBD1
CDR3aa: CARLRDRGSDTEAFF; CDR3nt: TGTGCCAGATTAAGGGACAGGGGATCGGACACTGAAGCTTTCTTT; abundance: .; v_gene: TRBV27; j_gene: TRBJ1-1; d_gene: TRBD1
CDR3aa: CASSIGKAQYF; CDR3nt: TGTGCCAGTAGTATCGGGAAGGCCCAGTACTTC; abundance: .; v_gene: TRBV19; j_gene: TRBJ2-5; d_gene: .
CDR3aa: CASSPGTNLGYEQYF; CDR3nt: TGTGCCAGCAGCCCCGGGACTAACTTAGGTTACGAGCAGTACTTC; abundance: .; v_gene: TRBV27; j_gene: TRBJ2-7; d_gene: TRBD2
CDR3aa: CASSLWASNQPQHF; CDR3nt: TGTGCCAGCAGCCTGTGGGCTAGCAATCAGCCCCAGCATTTT; abundance: .; v_gene: TRBV27; j_gene: TRBJ1-5; d_gene: .
CDR3aa: CASTPRTGFSLF; CDR3nt: TGTGCCAGCACCCCCCGGACAGGGTTTTCCCTATTC; abundance: .; v_gene: TRBV2; j_gene: TRBJ1-2; d_gene: TRBD1
CDR3aa: CASSFGGSNTGELFF; CDR3nt: TGTGCCAGCAGTTTTGGCGGATCGAACACCGGGGAGCTGTTTTTT; abundance: .; v_gene: TRBV27; j_gene: TRBJ2-2; d_gene: .
CDR3aa: CASGLVGTVGTQYF; CDR3nt: TGTGCCAGCGGCCTAGTCGGGACAGTAGGGACCCAGTACTTC; abundance: .; v_gene: TRBV28; j_gene: TRBJ2-5; d_gene: TRBD1
CDR3aa: CASSTNFLRQGVRVGELFF; CDR3nt: TGTGCCAGTAGTACAAATTTTCTTAGACAGGGGGTCCGCGTCGGGGAGCTGTTTTTT; abundance: .; v_gene: TRBV19; j_gene: TRBJ2-2; d_gene: TRBD1
CDR3aa: CASSGRGEKLFF; CDR3nt: TGTGCCAGCAGCGGCAGGGGGGAAAAACTGTTTTTT; abundance: .; v_gene: TRBV6-5; j_gene: TRBJ1-4; d_gene: TRBD1
CDR3aa: CASSQYPGGSEAFF; CDR3nt: TGTGCCAGCAGCCAATATCCAGGGGGGTCTGAAGCTTTCTTT; abundance: few; v_gene: TRBV3-1/TRBV3-2; j_gene: TRBJ1-1; d_gene: TRBD1
CDR3aa: CASSLGEGRGWEAFF; CDR3nt: TGTGCCAGCAGCTTAGGGGAAGGAAGGGGATGGGAAGCTTTCTTT; abundance: .; v_gene: TRBV7-8; j_gene: TRBJ1-1; d_gene: .
CDR3aa: CASGPRGGNEQYF; CDR3nt: TGTGCCTCTGGTCCACGAGGGGGCAACGAGCAGTACTTC; abundance: once; v_gene: TRBV19; j_gene: TRBJ2-7; d_gene: TRBD1
CDR3aa: CASSVAGFNYGYTF; CDR3nt: TGTGCCAGCAGCGTGGCAGGATTCAACTATGGCTACACCTTC; abundance: .; v_gene: TRBV2; j_gene: TRBJ1-2; d_gene: .
CDR3aa: CASSQDFVGLAAYEQYF; CDR3nt: TGTGCCAGCAGCCAAGATTTCGTAGGACTAGCGGCCTACGAGCAGTACTTC; abundance: .; v_gene: TRBV3-1/TRBV3-2; j_gene: TRBJ2-7; d_gene: TRBD2
CDR3aa: CASSPPGQGALRTQYF; CDR3nt: TGTGCCAGCTCACCTCCGGGACAGGGGGCCCTTCGCACGCAGTATTTT; abundance: .; v_gene: TRBV18; j_gene: TRBJ2-3; d_gene: TRBD1
CDR3aa: CASSLASPYEQYF; CDR3nt: TGTGCCAGCAGCTTGGCTAGCCCCTACGAGCAGTACTTC; abundance: .; v_gene: TRBV5-4; j_gene: TRBJ2-7; d_gene: .
CDR3aa: CASSFRRGDGNQPQHF; CDR3nt: TGTGCCAGCAGTTTTCGTCGGGGGGACGGCAATCAGCCCCAGCATTTT; abundance: .; v_gene: TRBV27; j_gene: TRBJ1-5; d_gene: .
CDR3aa: CATSARTGDLHSYNEQFF; CDR3nt: TGTGCCACCAGTGCGCGGACAGGGGACCTCCATTCCTACAATGAGCAGTTCTTC; abundance: .; v_gene: TRBV24-1; j_gene: TRBJ2-1; d_gene: TRBD1
CDR3aa: CASSILRGLGEKLFF; CDR3nt: TGTGCCAGTAGTATACTCCGAGGGTTGGGGGAAAAACTGTTTTTT; abundance: .; v_gene: TRBV19; j_gene: TRBJ1-4; d_gene: .
CDR3aa: CASSPQALPKFF; CDR3nt: TGTGCCAGCAGCCCCCAGGCCCTACCTAAGTTCTTC; abundance: once; v_gene: TRBV7-2; j_gene: TRBJ2-1; d_gene: .
CDR3aa: CASSFGVGNSPLHF; CDR3nt: TGTGCCAGCAGCTTCGGGGTAGGGAATTCACCCCTCCACTTT; abundance: few; v_gene: TRBV7-9; j_gene: TRBJ1-6; d_gene: .
CDR3aa: CASSAGDLDRGVYGYTF; CDR3nt: TGTGCCAGCAGTGCCGGAGATTTGGACAGGGGCGTCTATGGCTACACCTTC; abundance: .; v_gene: TRBV6-1; j_gene: TRBJ1-2; d_gene: TRBD1
CDR3aa: CASSLIRETQYF; CDR3nt: TGTGCCAGCAGCTTGATCAGGGAGACCCAGTACTTC; abundance: .; v_gene: TRBV5-5; j_gene: TRBJ2-5; d_gene: .
CDR3aa: CASSSRLAGRNTGELFF; CDR3nt: TGTGCCAGCAGCTCCAGACTAGCGGGGAGAAACACCGGGGAGCTGTTTTTT; abundance: .; v_gene: TRBV7-9; j_gene: TRBJ2-2; d_gene: TRBD2
CDR3aa: CASSQGRAGVYEQYF; CDR3nt: TGCGCCAGCAGCCAAGGTCGGGCAGGGGTCTACGAGCAGTACTTC; abundance: .; v_gene: TRBV4-1; j_gene: TRBJ2-7; d_gene: .
CDR3aa: CARSPGGAQYNEQFF; CDR3nt: TGTGCCCGTAGCCCGGGCGGGGCCCAATACAATGAGCAGTTCTTC; abundance: .; v_gene: TRBV30; j_gene: TRBJ2-1; d_gene: .
CDR3aa: CASSPNPGGPSYEQYF; CDR3nt: TGTGCCAGCTCACCGAACCCCGGGGGTCCCTCCTACGAGCAGTACTTC; abundance: once; v_gene: TRBV18; j_gene: TRBJ2-7; d_gene: .
CDR3aa: CASSSGQGNQPQHF; CDR3nt: TGTGCCAGCAGCTCGGGACAGGGAAATCAGCCCCAGCATTTT; abundance: .; v_gene: TRBV7-9; j_gene: TRBJ1-5; d_gene: TRBD1
CDR3aa: CAWSRGWSGGDKNIQYF; CDR3nt: TGTGCCTGGAGCAGGGGGTGGTCGGGAGGGGACAAAAACATTCAGTACTTC; abundance: .; v_gene: TRBV30; j_gene: TRBJ2-4; d_gene: .
CDR3aa: CASSQDPSRTGLIGYTF; CDR3nt: TGTGCCAGCAGCCAAGATCCCTCTAGAACAGGGTTGATTGGCTACACCTTC; abundance: .; v_gene: TRBV3-1/TRBV3-2; j_gene: TRBJ1-2; d_gene: .
CDR3aa: CASSLGGIGPYEQYF; CDR3nt: TGTGCCAGCAGTTTAGGCGGGATAGGCCCCTACGAGCAGTACTTC; abundance: .; v_gene: TRBV28; j_gene: TRBJ2-7; d_gene: .
CDR3aa: CASSQARGMEQYF; CDR3nt: TGTGCCAGCAGCCAAGCGCGGGGAATGGAGCAGTACTTC; abundance: .; v_gene: TRBV3-1/TRBV3-2; j_gene: TRBJ2-7; d_gene: .
CDR3aa: CASSPNTRTYEQYF; CDR3nt: TGTGCCAGCTCACCTAATACACGTACCTACGAGCAGTACTTC; abundance: .; v_gene: TRBV18; j_gene: TRBJ2-7; d_gene: .